This TCR beta chain was documented in a study of blood T cell repertoires in COVID-19. CDR1 is MDHEN and CDR2 is SYDVKM in the germline V gene. V shed 8 bases and J shed 6 bases, with 29 bases lying between them. This CDR3 spans 18 amino acids. TCRdb's copy holds only in-frame clones and misses some; the assay was immunoSEQ multiplex PCR. This sample yields roughly 70,000 clones, of which approximately 77% are seen a single time; about 2.2% belongs to the top ten. The clonotype originates from a man in his 70s with COVID-19, enrolled during active disease. Sequencing was carried out using peripheral blood. The chain joins TRBV28 to TRBJ1-5; tentative D call: TRBD1 (6 bases). The CDR3 loop reads CASERGRGKVAGGQPQHF. CDR3 coding DNA: TGTGCCAGCGAGAGGGGCAGGGGTAAGGTCGCTGGCGGTCAGCCCCAGCATTTT.